This T cell receptor beta chain was captured by sequencing in a study of shared clonotypes between healthy human individuals. Study in general: Plates per donor: three CD4 naive, three CD4 memory, two CD8 naive, one CD8 memory. Study-wide results and caveats: Some clonotypes were shared by all four sorted-subset donors, while others were not shared. The non-shared ones had lower generation probabilities than the shared ones.

Concerning this clone itself: The antigen remains unidentified.

CDR3 length: 15 amino acids. The V end was cut by 5 bases, the J end by 4 bases, with 17 bases between. Germline values: CDR1 SEHNR, CDR2 FQNEAQ (reference sequence). Assay used: immunoSEQ multiplex PCR; TCRdb lists only in-frame clones, some missing. The sample contains around 690,000 clones, about nine tenths of which appear only once. The TCR originated in a man between 18 and 29 years old in good health. Some clones in this sample may be carry-over from other donors' samples. V gene TRBV7-9 combines with J gene TRBJ2-5, with D possibly being TRBD2 (5 bases). The specimen was memory CD8+ T cells from PBMCs. Subset noted: CD45RO+ cells pooled with CCR7-negative TemRA cells. This CDR3 is CASSHRVRGGETQYF. DNA for the CDR3: TGTGCCAGCAGCCATAGGGTCCGGGGTGGAGAGACCCAGTACTTC.